The text below deals with one TCR beta chain. Its antigen is not identified. The CDR3 has 15 residues. Germline V gene sequence: CDR1 SGHTA, CDR2 FQGNSA. V shed 6 bases, J shed 3 bases, and the junction held 7 bases outside the gene matches. The data are from a study of tissue T cells after allogeneic stem cell transplantation. Study context: Adult allogeneic hematopoietic cell transplant recipients with steroid-refractory graft-versus-host disease were prospectively enrolled for research autopsy. Of the grafts for graft-versus-host disease patients, several were unmodified and three CD34-selected. CD3+ T cells were flow-sorted when enough cells; otherwise DNA extracted directly. Findings of the study overall: Anatomically similar tissues had similar TCR repertoires within each patient.

Repertoires were generated with immunoSEQ multiplex PCR, while TCRdb's copy carries only in-frame clones and drops some. The sample shows about 26,000 clones, 75% to 95% of them seen only once. Material: blood, obtained before transplantation. V is TRBV7-2 and J is TRBJ1-4, with TRBD1 matching 7 bases. This TCR derives from a male donor older than 55 who later had graft-versus-host disease after an allogeneic stem cell transplant. The CDR3 sequence is CASRNSQGANEKLFF. CDR3 bases: TGTGCCAGCAGGAATTCCCAGGGGGCTAATGAAAAACTGTTTTTT.